A selection of T cell receptor beta chains follows, all from one sample in a study of T cell repertoires and Cas9 in healthy adults. The method was immunoSEQ multiplex PCR; TCRdb's version includes in-frame clones alone and lacks a portion of them. The sample yields approximately 23,000 clones, roughly nine tenths seen once. Sequences were obtained from CD4+ effector T cells (CD127+, CD25-, CD137-, CD154-) from PBMCs; culture status not recorded. The receptor set was obtained from a human donor in good health. The CDR3 runs from the conserved cysteine through the conserved F or W. A D gene is named only where the DNA matches it firmly. Clone size is not always given. Where it is, it says once, few, many or a class for expanded clones.

V gene,D gene,J gene,clone size,CDR3 length,CDR3 DNA,CDR3 protein
TRBV5-5,TRBD1,TRBJ2-2,.,15,TGTGCCAGCAGCCCAGCCGGGACAGATACCGGGGAGCTGTTTTTT,CASSPAGTDTGELFF
TRBV4-2,.,TRBJ2-7,.,12,TGTGCCAGCAGCCAAGATCTCTACGAGCAGTACTTC,CASSQDLYEQYF
TRBV7-6,TRBD2,TRBJ2-1,.,18,TGTGCCAGCAGCTTATTGGCTAGCGGGCCAAGCTCCTACAATGAGCAGTTCTTC,CASSLLASGPSSYNEQFF
TRBV19,.,TRBJ2-7,.,15,TGTGCCAGTAGTCCGATGTTGGCGGGAACCTACGAGCAGTACTTC,CASSPMLAGTYEQYF
TRBV7-2,TRBD2,TRBJ2-7,.,15,TGTGCCAGCAGCTTGGGGACTAGCACCCTCTACGAGCAGTACTTC,CASSLGTSTLYEQYF
TRBV10-3,.,TRBJ2-3,.,12,TGTGCCATCGGGGGGACCGGGGATACGCAGTATTTT,CAIGGTGDTQYF
TRBV11-2,.,TRBJ1-1,.,11,TGTGCCACTAAAGATAACACTGAAGCTTTCTTT,CATKDNTEAFF
TRBV19,.,TRBJ2-7,.,16,TGTGCCAGTAGTAAACGAAGGGGGGGCGACACCTACGAGCAGTACTTC,CASSKRRGGDTYEQYF
TRBV7-2,.,TRBJ1-1,once,13,TGTGCCAGCAGCTTATATCCCGCTGAGAAAGCTTTCTTT,CASSLYPAEKAFF
TRBV6-5,.,TRBJ1-4,.,15,TGTGCCAGCAGTTACACGACAGGAAAAGTCGAAAAACTGTTTTTT,CASSYTTGKVEKLFF
TRBV5-1,.,TRBJ2-3,.,16,TGCGCCAGCAGCCTGCAGGGGCCGAGTTACACAGATACGCAGTATTTT,CASSLQGPSYTDTQYF
TRBV11-2,.,TRBJ2-3,.,14,TGTGCCAGCAGCCCCGTGAGAGGCACAGATACGCAGTATTTT,CASSPVRGTDTQYF
TRBV5-1,.,TRBJ1-3,.,14,TGCGCCAGCAGCGGAGGGAACTCTGGAAACACCATATATTTT,CASSGGNSGNTIYF
TRBV10-3,.,TRBJ2-3,.,11,TGTGCCATCACTGACACAGATACGCAGTATTTT,CAITDTDTQYF
TRBV18,TRBD1,TRBJ1-2,once,16,TGTGCCAGCTCACCCACCCCTACGACAGGGAACTATGGCTACACCTTC,CASSPTPTTGNYGYTF
TRBV28,TRBD1,TRBJ1-4,.,15,TGTGCCAGCAGTTCCCAGGGGGCGTCGGAAGAAAAACTGTTTTTT,CASSSQGASEEKLFF
TRBV18,.,TRBJ1-1,.,16,TGTGCCAGCTCACCTACAGGGAAAGGAGTGAACACTGAAGCTTTCTTT,CASSPTGKGVNTEAFF
TRBV5-1,.,TRBJ1-1,.,14,TGCGCCAGCAGCTTGGGGTCAGGGAACACTGAAGCTTTCTTT,CASSLGSGNTEAFF
TRBV29-1,.,TRBJ1-4,.,13,TGCAGCGCCGGGGGGAGCGTTAATGAAAAACTGTTTTTT,CSAGGSVNEKLFF
TRBV19,.,TRBJ2-7,.,13,TGTGCCAGTCTCGATCCGATGGCCTACGAGCAGTACTTC,CASLDPMAYEQYF
TRBV7-9,TRBD1,TRBJ1-2,.,12,TGTGCAGGACAGGGGACTAACTATGGCTACACCTTC,CAGQGTNYGYTF
TRBV6-1,.,TRBJ2-7,.,13,TGTGCCAGCACAGGACAGCAATCCTACGAGCAGTACTTC,CASTGQQSYEQYF
TRBV5-4,.,TRBJ1-1,once,13,TGTGCCAGCAGCTTTGAGGGGAACACTGAAGCTTTCTTT,CASSFEGNTEAFF
TRBV19,.,TRBJ1-3,.,12,TGTGCCAGTAGTTATGAGGAGAACACCATATATTTT,CASSYEENTIYF
TRBV30,TRBD2,TRBJ2-1,.,16,TGTGCCTGGAGTTTCTTCTCCGGGACTAGTAGCTATGAGCAGTTCTTC,CAWSFFSGTSSYEQFF
TRBV9,.,TRBJ1-3,once,18,TGTGCCAGCAGCGAATTTCCGGGACTGAGAAGCTCTGGAAACACCATATATTTT,CASSEFPGLRSSGNTIYF
TRBV29-1,.,TRBJ2-3,.,13,TGCAGCGCGGGGAAGGACAGCACAGATACGCAGTATTTT,CSAGKDSTDTQYF
TRBV11-1,.,TRBJ2-3,.,14,TGTGCCAGCAGCTTGGCGGGGTACACAGATACGCAGTATTTT,CASSLAGYTDTQYF
TRBV7-3,TRBD1,TRBJ2-7,.,13,TGTGCCAGCAGCTTAGCAGGGGGCGACGAGCAGTACTTC,CASSLAGGDEQYF
TRBV28,TRBD1,TRBJ2-7,few,16,TGTGCCAGCAGTTTCCGCGCCGGGACAGGGCCCTACGAGCAGTACTTC,CASSFRAGTGPYEQYF
TRBV6-5,.,TRBJ1-3,.,15,TGTGCCAGCAGTTACGACCGGAACTCTGGAAACACCATATATTTT,CASSYDRNSGNTIYF
TRBV5-6,.,TRBJ2-5,.,16,TGTGCCAGCAGCTCTCTACTGACCGTAAACAAAGAGACCCAGTACTTC,CASSSLLTVNKETQYF
TRBV27,.,TRBJ2-7,.,17,TGTGCCAGCAGTTCTAGGGGCACGGACGGGCTCAACTACGAGCAGTACTTC,CASSSRGTDGLNYEQYF
TRBV5-1,TRBD1,TRBJ1-1,.,15,TGCGCCAGCAGCACAGGGACAGCCAGAAACACTGAAGCTTTCTTT,CASSTGTARNTEAFF
TRBV7-8,TRBD1,TRBJ1-6,.,16,TGTGCCAGCAGATCTGTACCGAGGACAGGGCATTCACCCCTCCACTTT,CASRSVPRTGHSPLHF
TRBV4-1,.,TRBJ2-5,.,15,TGCGCCAGCAAAGGCTTATGGCGGGGCCAAGAGACCCAGTACTTC,CASKGLWRGQETQYF
TRBV18,.,TRBJ1-4,.,17,TGTGCCAGCTCACCACCGGGGTCCGCTGCAACTAATGAAAAACTGTTTTTT,CASSPPGSAATNEKLFF
TRBV2,.,TRBJ1-2,.,14,TGTGCCAGCAGTGAAGCAGGACGGGTCGGGGGCTACACCTTC,CASSEAGRVGGYTF
TRBV27,.,TRBJ2-5,.,15,TGTGCCAGCAGTTCGCCCACAGGGGGAGGGGAGACCCAGTACTTC,CASSSPTGGGETQYF
TRBV9,.,TRBJ2-1,.,16,TGTGCCAGCAGCGTAGCCGAGGGGGCGGGATACAATGAGCAGTTCTTC,CASSVAEGAGYNEQFF
TRBV5-5,TRBD1,TRBJ1-2,.,11,TGTGCCAGCAGCTCGACAGGGGGCTACACCTTC,CASSSTGGYTF
TRBV9,TRBD1,TRBJ2-7,.,12,TGTGCCAGCAGCGTGACAGGGGACGAGCAGTACTTC,CASSVTGDEQYF
TRBV5-4,.,TRBJ2-7,.,13,TGTGCCAGCAGCTTGGAGACCTCATACGAGCAGTACTTC,CASSLETSYEQYF
TRBV19,.,TRBJ1-4,.,16,TGTGCCAGCCGATCGGGCAGGAGTGGGACTAATGAAAAACTGTTTTTT,CASRSGRSGTNEKLFF
TRBV11-2,.,TRBJ2-7,.,15,TGTGCCAGCAGCGCAGACCCCCCAAGCTCCTACGAGCAGTACTTC,CASSADPPSSYEQYF
TRBV7-8,.,TRBJ2-1,.,13,TGTGCCAGCAGCCCTGACGCCCTATTGCGGGGGTTCTTC,CASSPDALLRGFF
TRBV19,.,TRBJ1-4,.,15,TGTGCCAGTAGTATTGTGGGGGGCCCTAATGAAAAACTGTTTTTT,CASSIVGGPNEKLFF
TRBV11-3,.,TRBJ1-1,once,14,TGTGCCAGCAGCCAGCTCGGGACCCCCGAGCGAGCTTTCTTT,CASSQLGTPERAFF
TRBV6-5,TRBD1,TRBJ2-5,.,15,TGTGCCAGCGGCCCCGACAGGGGGCTTCAAGAGACCCAGTACTTC,CASGPDRGLQETQYF
TRBV11-3,.,TRBJ2-5,once,13,TGTGCCAGCAGCCCTCACCTGGGAGGGACCCAGTACTTC,CASSPHLGGTQYF